Each of the 3 T cell receptor beta chains below was sequenced from the same sample in a study of T-cell reconstitution after alpha-beta-depleted transplantation in children. The library targeted TCRbeta and was prepared with unique molecular identifiers. TCRdb re-called the PCR reads with MiXCR, one entry per CDR3 protein. The sample lists hundreds of thousands of distinct CDR3 sequences, approximately 30% seen once, with less than 2.5% in the top ten. Sequenced material: PBMCs from the stem cell graft donor, taken from the stem cell graft. All receptors come from a human donor who donated a stem cell graft to a child with aplastic anemia.

This clonotype has more than one count but fewer than ten. The V call is TRBV6-1, the J call TRBJ1-2, with D perhaps matching TRBD1 (5 bases). CDR1 and CDR2 (germline): MNHNS, SASEGT. Trimming shortened V by 0 bases and J by 10 bases, and 15 bases separated the two germline ends. The CDR3 spans 14 residues. The CDR3 loop is CASSEAFGGEDYTF. The DNA of the CDR3 is TGTGCCAGCAGTGAAGCGTTTGGGGGGGAGGACTACACCTTC.

The chain uses TRBV7-2 and TRBJ1-2; maybe TRBD1 (5 bases). Trimming shortened V by 2 bases and J by 3 bases, and 7 bases separated the two germline ends. Germline lookup yields CDR1 SGHTA and CDR2 FQGNSA. The CDR3 is 13 amino acids. The CDR3 spells CASSLLGHYGYTF. The CDR3 nucleotides are TGTGCCAGCAGCTTACTGGGACACTATGGCTACACCTTC. Based on the CDR3 plus reference TRBV7-2 and TRBJ1-2, the full variable domain is GAGVSQSPSNKVTEKGKDVELRCDPISGHTALYWYRQSLGQGLEFLIYFQGNSAPDKSGLPSDRFSAERTGGSVSTLTIQRTQQEDSAVYLCASSLLGHYGYTFGSGTRLTVV.

This clonotype was found a few times. The chain combines TRBV4-3 with TRBJ2-1; D not certain. This CDR3 has 16 residues. V lost 0 bases and J 0 bases, leaving 9 bases between the germline ends. Germline V gene data show CDR1 as LGHNA and CDR2 as YSLEER. For the CDR3, the DNA is TGCGCCAGCAGCCAAGATATGCTAAGCTCCTACAATGAGCAGTTCTTC. Protein product: CASSQDMLSSYNEQFF.